This is a list of T cell receptor beta chains from one sample in a study of T cells in Graves' hyperthyroidism and ophthalmopathy. Each CDR3 protein gets one entry after TCRdb re-called the multiplex PCR reads with MiXCR. The profile shows around 440,000 distinct CDR3 sequences, roughly 14% of them singletons. Sequenced material: blood. The origin of the receptors is a woman aged 18-35 years with Graves' hyperthyroidism. Each CDR3 is given with its conserved first and last residue. The D gene is left open where the match is weak. A clone size is listed for some rows: how often the clone was seen (once, few, many), or a class if it is expanded.

d_gene	v_gene	abundance	j_gene	CDR3aa	CDR3nt
TRBD1	TRBV15	NA	TRBJ2-1	CATSRVRDSSYNEQFF	TGTGCCACCAGCAGAGTGAGGGACAGCTCCTACAATGAGCAGTTCTTC
NA	TRBV5-8	many	TRBJ2-1	CASSFSAFNEQFF	TGTGCCAGCAGCTTCTCGGCTTTCAATGAGCAGTTCTTC
TRBD2	TRBV9	many	TRBJ2-2	CASTHRERGGEDTGELFF	TGTGCCAGCACCCATAGGGAGCGGGGGGGCGAGGACACCGGGGAGCTGTTTTTT
NA	TRBV30	NA	TRBJ2-1	CAWSVLGRGGQFF	TGTGCCTGGAGTGTACTGGGACGAGGTGGGCAGTTCTTC
NA	TRBV7-3	many	TRBJ2-2	CASSLTRDTGELFF	TGTGCCAGCAGCTTAACACGGGACACCGGGGAGCTGTTTTTT
NA	TRBV6-1	many	TRBJ1-4	CASSELGHRGVATNEKLFF	TGTGCCAGCAGTGAATTGGGGCATAGGGGCGTTGCAACTAATGAAAAACTGTTTTTT
TRBD1	TRBV12-3/TRBV12-4	many	TRBJ1-5	CASSLNRGQQPQHF	TGTGCCAGCAGCTTAAACAGGGGGCAACAGCCCCAGCATTTT
NA	TRBV7-2	many	TRBJ1-4	CASSLVSGNEKLFF	TGTGCCAGCAGCTTAGTCTCAGGGAATGAAAAACTGTTTTTT
NA	TRBV10-3	many	TRBJ1-2	CAISPWGEYGYTF	TGTGCCATCAGTCCCTGGGGAGAATATGGCTACACCTTC
TRBD2	TRBV6-1	many	TRBJ2-5	CASSPGGGLQETQYF	TGTGCCAGCAGTCCCGGGGGGGGGCTCCAAGAGACCCAGTACTTC
NA	TRBV24-1	NA	TRBJ1-5	CATGKHGGQPQHF	TGTGCCACCGGAAAACACGGCGGTCAGCCCCAGCATTTT
TRBD1	TRBV5-1	NA	TRBJ1-3	CASSWGQSDNTIYF	TGCGCCAGCAGCTGGGGACAGTCGGATAACACCATATATTTT
NA	TRBV4-1	few	TRBJ1-6	CASSQELTGNSPLHF	TGCGCCAGCAGCCAAGAACTGACAGGAAATTCACCCCTCCACTTT
NA	TRBV20-1	many	TRBJ1-4	CSASLDMEGKLFF	TGCAGTGCTAGCTTAGACATGGAGGGAAAACTGTTTTTT
NA	TRBV19	NA	TRBJ1-1	CASSEQGATEAFF	TGTGCCAGCTCAGAACAGGGAGCCACTGAAGCTTTCTTT
NA	TRBV12-3/TRBV12-4	NA	TRBJ2-2	CASSLSRGSNTGELFF	TGTGCCAGCAGTTTATCACGGGGGTCGAACACCGGGGAGCTGTTTTTT
NA	TRBV9	NA	TRBJ1-2	CASSESSASGYTF	TGTGCCAGCAGCGAGAGCTCGGCCTCCGGCTACACCTTC
NA	TRBV7-9	many	TRBJ1-2	CASSLVAGIRGYTF	TGTGCCAGCAGCTTAGTGGCGGGAATACGGGGCTACACCTTC
TRBD2	TRBV6-1	many	TRBJ2-5	CASSERLAGGKETQYF	TGTGCCAGCAGTGAGCGACTAGCGGGGGGGAAGGAGACCCAGTACTTC
NA	TRBV5-1	few	TRBJ2-5	CASSLHAEETQYF	TGCGCCAGCAGCTTGCACGCGGAAGAGACCCAGTACTTC
NA	TRBV5-1	many	TRBJ1-5	CASSWGGGNQPQHF	TGCGCCAGCAGCTGGGGCGGGGGCAATCAGCCCCAGCATTTT
NA	TRBV10-2	many	TRBJ1-5	CATSTGDNQPQHF	TGCGCCACCTCGACAGGAGACAATCAGCCCCAGCATTTT
NA	TRBV28	few	TRBJ1-5	CASSLPLTGFNQPQHF	TGTGCCAGCAGTTTACCCCTCACAGGCTTCAATCAGCCCCAGCATTTT
NA	TRBV6-1	many	TRBJ2-5	CASSDGQGGWETQYF	TGTGCCAGCAGTGATGGTCAGGGCGGGTGGGAGACCCAGTACTTC
NA	TRBV12-3/TRBV12-4	NA	TRBJ1-5	CASSSSVGRSNQPQHF	NA
NA	TRBV12-5	many	TRBJ1-1	CASGFLDFGSFGTEAFF	TGTGCTAGTGGTTTCCTCGATTTCGGGTCTTTCGGAACTGAAGCTTTCTTT
NA	TRBV7-3	many	TRBJ2-3	CASTLGGGRDTQYF	TGTGCCAGCACCCTGGGAGGGGGCCGGGATACGCAGTATTTT
NA	TRBV5-1	few	TRBJ1-6	CASSLESTVNGSPLHF	TGCGCCAGCAGCCTGGAATCGACGGTGAACGGTTCACCCCTCCACTTT
TRBD2	TRBV5-5	few	TRBJ2-5	CASSSGLAVAEETQYF	TGTGCCAGCAGCTCGGGACTAGCGGTTGCCGAAGAGACCCAGTACTTC
NA	TRBV7-3	many	TRBJ2-3	CASSLSLGRVRTDTQYF	TGTGCCAGCAGCTTATCCCTAGGCAGGGTTCGGACAGATACGCAGTATTTT
NA	TRBV3-1	many	TRBJ1-2	CASSQDRTANYGYTF	TGTGCCAGCAGCCAAGATCGGACAGCCAACTATGGCTACACCTTC
NA	TRBV20-1	many	TRBJ1-6	CSARGREDSPLHF	TGCAGTGCTAGAGGCAGGGAAGATTCACCCCTCCACTTT
NA	TRBV7-6	many	TRBJ1-1	CASSLDELNTEAFF	TGTGCCAGCAGCTTAGATGAGCTGAACACTGAAGCTTTCTTT
NA	TRBV11-2	NA	TRBJ2-2	CASSLDRTGELFF	TGTGCCAGCAGCTTAGATAGGACCGGGGAGCTGTTTTTT
TRBD2	TRBV28	many	TRBJ2-3	CASRGDTDTQYF	TGTGCCAGTCGGGGGGACACAGATACGCAGTATTTT
NA	TRBV7-6	NA	TRBJ1-6	CASSLGRAYSPLHF	TGTGCCAGCAGCTTGGGACGCGCATATTCACCCCTCCACTTT
TRBD1	TRBV20-1	many	TRBJ2-7	CSARGGTGRHEQYF	TGCAGTGCTAGAGGGGGGACAGGGCGCCACGAGCAGTACTTC
NA	TRBV12-3/TRBV12-4	many	TRBJ2-3	CASSKGRWGVRADTQYF	TGTGCCAGCAGCAAAGGTCGTTGGGGCGTTCGGGCAGATACGCAGTATTTT
TRBD2	TRBV9	many	TRBJ2-5	CASSVGTSGRAWETQYF	TGTGCCAGCAGCGTAGGGACTAGCGGGAGGGCTTGGGAGACCCAGTACTTC
TRBD2	TRBV11-3	NA	TRBJ2-3	CASSFSGGPTDTQYF	TGTGCCAGCAGCTTTAGCGGGGGACCCACAGATACGCAGTATTTT
NA	TRBV2	NA	TRBJ1-5	CASSGGAINQPQHF	TGTGCCAGCAGTGGGGGGGCAATCAATCAGCCCCAGCATTTT
TRBD2	TRBV7-8	many	TRBJ2-3	CASSPSGGAADTQYF	TGTGCCAGCAGCCCTAGCGGGGGGGCCGCAGATACGCAGTATTTT
NA	TRBV7-3	many	TRBJ2-2	CASSLVGAGELFF	TGTGCCAGCAGCTTAGTCGGGGCCGGGGAGCTGTTTTTT
NA	TRBV11-2	many	TRBJ2-1	CASSLVSYNEQFF	TGTGCCAGCAGCTTAGTCTCCTACAATGAGCAGTTCTTC
NA	TRBV7-2	many	TRBJ2-2	CASSLVGFTGELFF	TGTGCCAGCAGCTTAGTTGGATTCACCGGGGAGCTGTTTTTT
NA	TRBV4-2	NA	TRBJ1-5	CASSPGPYSNQPQHF	TGTGCCAGCAGCCCCGGACCCTATAGCAATCAGCCCCAGCATTTT
TRBD1	TRBV6-1	many	TRBJ1-5	CASSSAQGRQPQHF	TGTGCCAGCAGTTCCGCACAGGGGAGGCAGCCCCAGCATTTT
NA	TRBV11-2	many	TRBJ2-5	CASSLWTNDATQYF	TGTGCCAGCAGCCTTTGGACTAACGACGCGACCCAGTACTTC
TRBD2	TRBV18	many	TRBJ2-1	CASSPLAGADYNEQFF	TGTGCCAGCTCACCACTAGCGGGAGCGGACTACAATGAGCAGTTCTTC
NA	TRBV9	many	TRBJ1-1	CASSLKDGRNTEAFF	TGTGCCAGCAGCCTGAAGGACGGAAGGAACACTGAAGCTTTCTTT
TRBD2	TRBV3-1	many	TRBJ2-7	CASSHGLAGVVYEQYF	TGTGCCAGCAGCCACGGACTAGCGGGAGTTGTATACGAGCAGTACTTC